The clone carrying this T cell receptor (beta chain) showed up just a few times. The antigen is undetermined. This sample stems from a study of CD8 T cells in ankylosing spondylitis. Findings and caveats of the study: Seemingly distinctive of ankylosing spondylitis blood was a TCR beta motif formed by eight highly homologous variants. In the blood and synovial fluid of reactive arthritis, some motif variants had been previously reported. Significant enrichment of disease-linked clones was reportedly seen in matched ankylosing spondylitis synovial fluid.

As the method for making TCR beta libraries, quantitative 5'-RACE with molecular barcodes was used. TCRdb redid the calling of the 5' RACE reads with MiXCR, one entry per CDR3 protein. The sample lists about 280,000 distinct CDR3 sequences; around 20% were seen once. The CDR3 extends over 15 amino acids. Trimming removed 6 bases from V and 2 bases from J, with 13 bases in between. This TCR derives from a male donor with ankylosing spondylitis or in good health (not recorded which). The chain employs TRBV12-3 or TRBV12-4 and TRBJ2-2, with D maybe TRBD1 (6 bases). The specimen sequenced was blood, either unsorted or a sorted T cell fraction (not recorded which). The CDR3 nucleotides are TGTGCCAGCAGCACCAAGGGACACAACACCGGGGAGCTGTTTTTT. Residues: CASSTKGHNTGELFF.